A selection of T cell receptor beta chains follows, all from one sample in a study of OX40 agonist ivuxolimab in advanced cancers. Generated by immunoSEQ multiplex PCR, the TCRdb table keeps only in-frame clones and is missing some. The data show about 99,000 clones, with approximately 94% seen just once and approximately 0.2% held by the top ten. The sample in question was CD4+ or CD8+ T cells sorted from blood, obtained in a trial of the OX40 agonist ivuxolimab. The source of these receptors is an adult with an advanced solid tumor such as melanoma, head and neck, liver or kidney cancer. The CDR3 runs from the conserved cysteine through the conserved F or W. A D gene is named only where the DNA matches it firmly. Clone size is shown for a subset of rows, as once, few, many or a class of expanded clone.

D gene,V gene,CDR3 length,J gene,clone size,CDR3 protein,CDR3 DNA
.,TRBV18,13,TRBJ2-5,.,CASSPGGRETQYF,TGTGCCAGCTCACCCGGGGGGCGAGAGACCCAGTACTTC
.,TRBV10-3,12,TRBJ2-5,.,CAIGSEWETQYF,TGTGCCATCGGGTCCGAGTGGGAGACCCAGTACTTC
TRBD2,TRBV19,14,TRBJ2-1,.,CASSIGLGGSEQFF,TGTGCCAGTAGTATAGGGTTGGGGGGGTCTGAGCAGTTCTTC
.,TRBV20-1,11,TRBJ2-3,.,CSAELMNTQYF,TGCAGTGCTGAGCTAATGAATACGCAGTATTTT
TRBD1,TRBV5-1,14,TRBJ1-1,once,CASSGQATGTEAFF,TGCGCCAGCAGCGGACAGGCGACGGGCACTGAAGCTTTCTTT
.,TRBV2,12,TRBJ1-2,.,CASSGDRGGYTF,TGTGCCAGCAGCGGGGATCGGGGAGGCTACACCTTC
TRBD2,TRBV10-3,15,TRBJ2-7,few,CAISELNSGAYEQYF,TGTGCCATCAGTGAGCTAAATAGCGGGGCCTACGAGCAGTACTTC
.,TRBV7-3,16,TRBJ2-3,.,CASSLGPTPSTDTQYF,TGTGCCAGCAGCTTAGGGCCAACTCCTAGCACAGATACGCAGTATTTT
.,TRBV7-9,12,TRBJ1-1,.,CASSLESKRAFF,TGTGCCAGCAGCTTAGAGAGTAAGCGAGCTTTCTTT
TRBD1,TRBV7-2,15,TRBJ2-7,.,CASSLRTGGNYEQYF,TGTGCCAGCAGCTTAAGGACAGGGGGAAACTACGAGCAGTACTTC
.,TRBV25-1,14,TRBJ2-3,.,CASSQESRTDTQYF,TGTGCCAGCTCGCAGGAAAGTCGCACAGATACGCAGTATTTT
TRBD1,TRBV7-2,14,TRBJ1-5,few,CASGGQGGNQPQHF,TGTGCCAGCGGCGGACAGGGGGGCAATCAGCCCCAGCATTTT
TRBD1,TRBV2,13,TRBJ2-7,once,CATRQGGSYEQYF,TGTGCCACTCGACAGGGGGGCTCCTACGAGCAGTACTTC
TRBD1,TRBV5-4,15,TRBJ2-5,.,CASSSGDRVGETQYF,TGTGCCAGCAGCTCCGGGGACAGGGTGGGAGAGACCCAGTACTTC
.,TRBV27,15,TRBJ1-4,.,CASSLAGQGPRGLFF,TGTGCCAGCAGTTTAGCGGGGCAGGGGCCTAGGGGACTGTTTTTT
.,TRBV5-6,15,TRBJ2-5,.,CASSLGGSVQETQYF,TGTGCCAGCAGCTTGGGGGGGTCAGTACAAGAGACCCAGTACTTC
.,TRBV18,15,TRBJ1-5,.,CASSPPGGSNQPQHF,TGTGCCAGCTCACCACCTGGAGGATCCAATCAGCCCCAGCATTTT
TRBD1,TRBV30,13,TRBJ1-1,.,CACSRTGRTEAFF,TGTGCCTGTAGTCGGACAGGGCGGACTGAAGCTTTCTTT
.,TRBV5-4,14,TRBJ2-7,.,CASSLVQGAYEQYF,TGTGCCAGCAGCTTGGTACAAGGGGCTTACGAGCAGTACTTC
TRBD2,TRBV28,24,TRBJ2-2,.,CASSLSFLVRKFPPGLANTGELFF,TGTGCCAGCAGTTTATCTTTCTTGGTCCGTAAATTCCCGCCGGGACTAGCGAACACCGGGGAGCTGTTTTTT
TRBD1,TRBV9,15,TRBJ1-1,.,CASSVETGENTEAFF,TGTGCCAGCAGCGTAGAGACAGGGGAGAACACTGAAGCTTTCTTT
.,TRBV2,14,TRBJ2-2,.,CASVGLLSTGELFF,TGTGCCAGCGTAGGACTTCTCAGCACCGGGGAGCTGTTTTTT
.,TRBV11-2,14,TRBJ2-7,.,CASSLGQPSFEQYF,TGTGCCAGCAGCTTAGGTCAACCATCTTTCGAGCAGTACTTC
.,TRBV29-1,18,TRBJ1-2,.,CSVARSIGGFRANYGYTF,TGCAGCGTTGCCCGTTCGATAGGGGGGTTTAGGGCTAACTATGGCTACACCTTC
.,TRBV28,12,TRBJ2-1,.,CASSPGGGMGFF,TGTGCCAGCAGCCCAGGTGGGGGAATGGGGTTCTTC
.,TRBV5-6,13,TRBJ2-1,.,CASSLSRHNEQFF,TGTGCCAGCAGCTTGTCCAGACACAATGAGCAGTTCTTC
.,TRBV29-1,16,TRBJ2-1,.,CSVEDLDGRDGSNQFF,TGCAGCGTTGAAGATCTCGATGGGCGGGACGGTTCCAACCAGTTCTTC
.,TRBV2,12,TRBJ2-5,.,CASTGLGETQYF,TGTGCCAGCACAGGGCTCGGCGAGACCCAGTACTTC